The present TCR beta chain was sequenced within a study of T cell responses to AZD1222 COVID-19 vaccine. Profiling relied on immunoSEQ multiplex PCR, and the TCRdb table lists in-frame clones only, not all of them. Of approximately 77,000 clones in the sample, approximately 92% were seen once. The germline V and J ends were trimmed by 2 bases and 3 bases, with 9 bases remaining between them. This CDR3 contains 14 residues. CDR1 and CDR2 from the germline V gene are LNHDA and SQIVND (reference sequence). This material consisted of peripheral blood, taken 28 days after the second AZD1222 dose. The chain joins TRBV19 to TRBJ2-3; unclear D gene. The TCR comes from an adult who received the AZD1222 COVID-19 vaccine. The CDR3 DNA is TGTGCCAGTAGTATAATAGGCGGAACAGATACGCAGTATTTT. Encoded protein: CASSIIGGTDTQYF.